A single sample gave rise to the 29 T cell receptor beta chains below, sequenced in a study of PD-L1 blockade in urothelial cancer. Sequenced by immunoSEQ multiplex PCR; TCRdb stores in-frame clones only, minus some. This sample has around 100,000 clones, with around 91% found just once. Time point reported: pretreatment peripheral blood. The sample was PBMCs, taken around atezolizumab (anti-PD-L1) treatment. The receptors originated from a man in his fifties or sixties with urothelial cancer.

V usage is TRBV6-5 and J usage is TRBJ2-3; perhaps TRBD2 as D (7 bases). V was clipped by 7 bases and J by 7 bases, with 21 bases between them. Germline lookup yields CDR1 MNHEY and CDR2 SVGAGI. This CDR3 spans 15 amino acids. CDR3: CASTDLGGALNTQYF. The CDR3 DNA is TGTGCCAGCACTGACCTGGGGGGGGCCCTTAATACGCAGTATTTT.

This clone was detected once. The J gene is TRBJ2-5, the V gene TRBV10-3, with a weak D call TRBD2 (5 bases). This CDR3 is built from 14 residues. Germline V gene data show CDR1 as ENHRY and CDR2 as SYGVKD. The V end was cut by 6 bases, the J end by 3 bases, with 14 bases between. CDR3 nucleotide sequence: TGTGCCATCAGCGCGGGCCCGACTGAAGAGACCCAGTACTTC. Protein product: CAISAGPTEETQYF.

This chain uses TRBV4-1 with TRBJ2-1, with 12 nucleotides matching TRBD2. Unmatched junction bases numbered 6, after V lost 4 bases and J lost 8 bases. CDR1 is MGHRA, CDR2 YSYEKL, per germline. The CDR3 contains 15 residues. CDR3 sequence reads: CASSLGLAGRDEQFF. In nucleotides, the CDR3 is TGCGCCAGCAGCCTCGGACTAGCGGGACGGGATGAGCAGTTCTTC.

This clone has a single count. J is TRBJ2-2 and V is TRBV4-2, with 9 bases that match TRBD2. CDR3 length equals 16 residues. V shed 3 bases, J shed 3 bases, and the junction held 5 bases outside the gene matches. The germline V gene has CDR1 LGHNA and CDR2 YNFKEQ. The CDR3 spells CASSQNSGGYTGELFF. Here the CDR3 DNA reads TGTGCCAGCAGCCAGAATAGCGGGGGATACACCGGGGAGCTGTTTTTT.

This clone showed up just a few times. The V and J genes are TRBV2 and TRBJ2-7; 8 nucleotides match TRBD1. CDR3 length: 13 amino acids. The V and J ends lost 6 bases and 4 bases, in that order; junction bases with no gene match: 5. CDR1 and CDR2 from the germline V gene are SNHLY and FYNNEI. The CDR3 DNA reads as TGTGCCAGCAGCGCGGGACAGGTTTACGAGCAGTACTTC. Protein product: CASSAGQVYEQYF.

This clone was recorded once. CDR3 sequence (DNA): TGTGCCAGCAGTTCCCCTTTGAATTCGGGACATTCTTTCTTT. Translated, it gives CASSSPLNSGHSFF. The V gene is TRBV6-5, the J gene TRBJ1-1, with TRBD1 as a possible D gene (6 bases). V gave up 4 bases and J gave up 12 bases, with 21 bases separating them. The CDR3 extends over 14 amino acids. CDR1 and CDR2 from the germline V gene are MNHEY and SVGAGI.

V gene TRBV4-3 combines with J gene TRBJ2-5; a possible D gene is TRBD1 (5 bases). CDR1 and CDR2 from the germline V gene are LGHNA and YSLEER. With 0 bases removed from V and 4 bases from J, the gap between germline ends came to 6 bases. This CDR3 is built from 13 residues. The chain's CDR3 is CASSQDRGETQYF. CDR3 nucleotide sequence: TGCGCCAGCAGCCAAGATAGGGGAGAGACCCAGTACTTC.

This chain joins TRBV10-3 and TRBJ1-1; weak D call: TRBD1 (6 bases). Germline-derived CDR1 and CDR2 are ENHRY and SYGVKD. V lost 0 bases, J lost 5 bases, and 10 bases lay in between. CDR3 size: 14 residues. Here the CDR3 DNA reads TGTGCCATCAGTGAGTCGTCCAGGGGAACTGAAGCTTTCTTT. This sequence encodes CAISESSRGTEAFF.

The J gene is TRBJ2-7, the V gene TRBV5-4; no reliable D call. Trimming took off 1 base at V and 5 bases at J, with 13 bases between the two ends. The V gene's germline CDR1 is SGHNT and CDR2 YYREEE (reference sequence). This CDR3 spans 14 amino acids. The CDR3 coding sequence is TGTGCCAGCAGCTTGTCTGCTAAAGAGGACGAGCAGTACTTC. As protein: CASSLSAKEDEQYF.

CDR3 sequence: CASSLNGNEQFF. CDR3 nucleotide sequence: TGTGCCAGCAGTTTAAACGGCAATGAGCAGTTCTTC. The chain employs TRBV27 and TRBJ2-1; unclear D gene. CDR1 is MNHEY and CDR2 is SMNVEV in the germline V gene (reference sequence). This CDR3 has 12 amino acids. Trimming left V 2 bases short and J 6 bases short, with 5 bases between.

V gene TRBV5-1 combines with J gene TRBJ2-3, with TRBD2 matching 7 bases. J lost 0 bases, V lost 0 bases, and 1 base had no gene match. This CDR3 region has 15 residues. Germline V gene data show CDR1 as SGHRS and CDR2 as YFSETQ. CDR3 in DNA: TGCGCCAGCAGCTTGGGGACTAGGAGCACAGATACGCAGTATTTT. This codes for CASSLGTRSTDTQYF. The full variable domain, with the rest looked up from reference TRBV5-1 and TRBJ2-3, is KAGVTQTPRYLIKTRGQQVTLSCSPISGHRSVSWYQQTPGQGLQFLFEYFSETQRNKGNFPGRFSGRQFSNSRSEMNVSTLELGDSALYLCASSLGTRSTDTQYFGPGTRLTVL.

V and J are TRBV7-2 and TRBJ2-1; D not resolved. CDR1 and CDR2 (germline): SGHTA, FQGNSA. The ends were cut back, 2 bases at V and 5 bases at J, with 4 bases in the middle. This CDR3 spans 12 amino acids. The CDR3 sequence is CASSLRDNEQFF. The CDR3 DNA is TGTGCCAGCAGCTTACGGGACAATGAGCAGTTCTTC.

The J gene is TRBJ1-5, the V gene TRBV5-4; D is possibly TRBD1 (6 bases). This CDR3 region has 14 residues. Per germline, CDR1 SGHNT and CDR2 YYREEE (reference sequence). V was clipped by 2 bases and J by 9 bases, with 15 bases between them. Here the CDR3 reads CASSFWGAGGPQHF. Here the CDR3 DNA reads TGTGCCAGCAGCTTTTGGGGGGCGGGAGGGCCCCAGCATTTT.

This rearrangement joins TRBV5-1 to TRBJ2-7, with TRBD1 matching over 10 bases. V was clipped by 3 bases and J by 5 bases; unmatched bases: 5. The CDR3 extends over 14 amino acids. Germline CDR1 reads SGHRS; CDR2 reads YFSETQ. This CDR3 reads CASSYGQGGDEQYF. The DNA for the CDR3 is TGCGCCAGCAGCTATGGACAGGGGGGCGACGAGCAGTACTTC. Full variable domain (missing parts from reference TRBV5-1 and TRBJ2-7): KAGVTQTPRYLIKTRGQQVTLSCSPISGHRSVSWYQQTPGQGLQFLFEYFSETQRNKGNFPGRFSGRQFSNSRSEMNVSTLELGDSALYLCASSYGQGGDEQYFGPGTRLTVT.

The rearrangement joins TRBV7-2 to TRBJ1-5; 8 nucleotides line up with TRBD1. The germline CDR1 and CDR2 sequences are SGHTA and FQGNSA. J was trimmed by 3 bases and V by 4 bases; bases with no gene match: 5. CDR3 length: 15 amino acids. The CDR3 nucleotides are TGTGCCAGCAGCTCGCAGGGGGCTTACAATCAGCCCCAGCATTTT. This encodes CASSSQGAYNQPQHF. Using reference TRBV7-2 and TRBJ1-5 for the parts outside the CDR3, the full variable domain is GAGVSQSPSNKVTEKGKDVELRCDPISGHTALYWYRQSLGQGLEFLIYFQGNSAPDKSGLPSDRFSAERTGGSVSTLTIQRTQQEDSAVYLCASSSQGAYNQPQHFGDGTRLSIL.

The count of this clone is one. The chain uses TRBV30 and TRBJ2-1; D is possibly TRBD2 (6 bases). The CDR3 runs 13 residues. V dropped 6 bases and J dropped 7 bases, with 16 bases sitting between them. Germline lookup yields CDR1 GTSNPN and CDR2 SVGIG (reference sequence). Here the CDR3 DNA reads TGTGCCTGCCGGGACTCCTTGAGGAATGAGCAGTTCTTC. Its translation: CACRDSLRNEQFF.

The gene calls are TRBV7-2 and TRBJ2-5; unclear D gene. CDR1 SGHTA and CDR2 FQGNSA come from the germline V gene. V was pared by 0 bases and J by 4 bases, with 6 bases between. The CDR3 runs 13 residues. CDR3 region: CASSLAAVETQYF. CDR3 DNA sequence: TGTGCCAGCAGCTTAGCCGCGGTAGAGACCCAGTACTTC.

The chain recombines TRBV19 with TRBJ1-5, with 10 nucleotides matching TRBD1. Germline CDR1 reads LNHDA; CDR2 reads SQIVND (reference sequence). The ends lost 3 bases at V and 2 bases at J; junction bases unmatched: 4. There are 16 residues in the CDR3. This CDR3 reads CASSIRDRGGNQPQHF. Here the CDR3 DNA reads TGTGCCAGTAGTATCAGGGACAGGGGTGGCAATCAGCCCCAGCATTTT.

The J gene is TRBJ2-1, the V gene TRBV5-4; a weak D match, TRBD2 (5 bases). CDR3 length equals 16 residues. Germline-derived CDR1 and CDR2 are SGHNT and YYREEE (reference sequence). The V end lost 0 bases, the J end lost 3 bases, and 13 bases lay between the germline ends. The CDR3 DNA reads as TGTGCCAGCAGCTTGGTGTCGACGGGAAGCTACAATGAGCAGTTCTTC. Protein product: CASSLVSTGSYNEQFF.

V gene TRBV7-3 combines with J gene TRBJ2-1; D is perhaps TRBD2 (5 bases). The CDR3 consists of 15 residues. Germline CDR1 and CDR2: SGHTA and FQGTGA. With 1 base removed from V and 7 bases from J, the gap between germline ends came to 14 bases. The chain's CDR3 is CASSLRLAGRNEQFF. The CDR3 DNA reads as TGTGCCAGCAGCTTAAGACTGGCGGGTCGAAATGAGCAGTTCTTC.

V and J are TRBV7-6 and TRBJ2-7, with 10 bases matching TRBD1. This CDR3 has 15 residues. The V segment lost 1 base and the J segment 2 bases; nucleotides outside the gene matches: 2. Per the germline V gene, CDR1 is SGHVS and CDR2 is FNYEAQ. In DNA form, the CDR3 reads TGTGCCAGCAGCTTAGGGGACAGGGGTACCTACGAGCAGTACTTC. Translation: CASSLGDRGTYEQYF.

The chain carries TRBV7-2 and TRBJ1-4; a weak D match, TRBD1 (5 bases). Trimming shortened V by 1 base and J by 12 bases, and 18 bases separated the two germline ends. CDR1 is SGHTA, CDR2 FQGNSA, per germline. The CDR3 spans 15 residues. CDR3 loop: CASSLEGYSSGELFF. The CDR3 nucleotides are TGTGCCAGCAGCTTAGAGGGTTACAGCTCGGGGGAACTGTTTTTT. The full variable domain, rest sourced from reference TRBV7-2 and TRBJ1-4, is GAGVSQSPSNKVTEKGKDVELRCDPISGHTALYWYRQSLGQGLEFLIYFQGNSAPDKSGLPSDRFSAERTGGSVSTLTIQRTQQEDSAVYLCASSLEGYSSGELFFGSGTQLSVL.

The chain recombines TRBV7-8 with TRBJ1-3; D is uncertain. The CDR3 extends over 13 amino acids. The ends were cut back, 6 bases at V and 4 bases at J, with 10 bases in the middle. Looked up from germline, CDR1 is SGHVS and CDR2 is FQNEAQ. In DNA form, the CDR3 reads TGTGCCAGCAGTCCCCAGGTGGGAAACACCATATATTTT. The encoded protein is CASSPQVGNTIYF.

V gene TRBV6-6 combines with J gene TRBJ2-1; D ambiguous. The CDR3 covers 12 residues. Trimming left V 6 bases short and J 5 bases short, with 8 bases between. CDR1 is MNHNY and CDR2 is SVGAGI in the germline V gene (reference sequence). CDR3 in DNA: TGTGCCAGCAGCCACCGGGACAATGAGCAGTTCTTC. Its protein is CASSHRDNEQFF.

The chain recombines TRBV14 with TRBJ2-5; 7 bases agree with TRBD1. With 1 base clipped from V and 6 bases from J, the junction kept 11 bases outside the gene matches. CDR3 length: 16 residues. Germline CDR1 is SGHDN and CDR2 is FVKESK. CDR3 in amino acids: CASSQGQDRADQTQYF. CDR3 bases: TGTGCCAGCAGCCAAGGCCAAGACAGGGCGGACCAGACCCAGTACTTC.

CDR3 amino acids: CASSPPSFPYEQYF. The DNA for the CDR3 is TGTGCCAGCTCACCACCGTCATTTCCCTACGAGCAGTACTTC. The chain uses TRBV18 and TRBJ2-7, with D uncertain. Trimming cost V 0 bases and J 2 bases, with 8 bases left between them. The CDR3 covers 14 residues. Germline CDR1 KGHSH, CDR2 LQKENI.

The chain links TRBV21-1 to TRBJ2-4; TRBD1, the table's D call, was not compared with the DNA. TRBV21-1 is a pseudogene. The CDR3 is made up of 17 amino acids. The CDR3 here is CASSPRVDLLAKNIQYF. In DNA form, the CDR3 reads TGTGCCAGCAGCCCCAGGGTAGACCTTCTAGCCAAAAACATTCAGTACTTC.

This chain uses TRBV6-4 with TRBJ2-3; D remains unclear. Per germline, CDR1 MRHNA and CDR2 SNTAGT. V was pared by 0 bases and J by 1 base, with 5 bases between. This CDR3 is 14 amino acids long. CDR3 sequence: CASSDSPGTDTQYF. The CDR3 region has the DNA TGTGCCAGCAGTGACTCCCCAGGCACAGATACGCAGTATTTT.

The chain has TRBV4-1 and TRBJ2-1; D unresolved. Trimming pared 4 bases from V and 0 bases from J, leaving 10 bases between. From germline, CDR1 is MGHRA and CDR2 YSYEKL. This CDR3 comprises 15 residues. CDR3 nucleotide sequence: TGCGCCAGCAGCCGCTACGAAGACTCCTACAATGAGCAGTTCTTC. Amino acids: CASSRYEDSYNEQFF.